This T cell receptor (beta chain) was observed in a study of blood T cell repertoires in COVID-19. Across the study: The analysed material was cDNA or gDNA that came from T cells, B-cell-depleted T cells, or PBMCs.

V dropped 0 bases and J dropped 3 bases, with 9 bases sitting between them. The CDR3 is 14 amino acids. CDR1 SGDLS and CDR2 YYNGEE come from the germline V gene. Some clones are missing from TCRdb's copy, which holds only in-frame ones; the method was immunoSEQ multiplex PCR. The repertoire holds a few hundred thousand clones, with roughly 89% as singletons. Sequences were obtained from peripheral blood. The chain has TRBV9 and TRBJ1-1; no clear D. This receptor was obtained from a woman between 40 and 50 years old who had recovered from COVID-19. CDR3 sequence reads: CASSVGVGDTEAFF. CDR3 in DNA: TGTGCCAGCAGCGTAGGGGTTGGAGACACTGAAGCTTTCTTT.